This T cell receptor (beta chain) was observed in a study of low-dose radiotherapy and immunotherapy resistance in tumors. The overall study: Doses of 0.5 Gy per fraction every 2 weeks, totaling 6.5 Gy, went to Cohort 1.

TRAV- and TRBV-specific primers primed first-strand cDNA, covering alpha and beta chains. With a constant-region primer and a V-primer adapter, TCRs were subjected to approximately 21 PCR cycles of amplification. MiXCR, run by TCRdb on the reads, gives a single entry per CDR3 protein. The sample includes 6,500 to 8,500 distinct CDR3 sequences, about 53% of them seen just once. In its sample, this clonotype was seen once. Trimming took off 8 bases at V and 3 bases at J, with 11 bases between the two ends. This CDR3 region has 13 residues. Germline V gene data show CDR1 as ENHRY and CDR2 as SYGVKD. The source of this sequence is a human donor with advanced metastatic prostate, ovarian, gallbladder or colorectal cancer (not recorded which). This table probably holds off-target reads from a library built for another chain. This rearrangement joins TRBV10-3 to TRBJ2-1; D remains ambiguous. The CDR3 is CAIAAQVYNEQFF. The CDR3 DNA is TGTGCCATCGCGGCTCAGGTCTACAATGAGCAGTTCTTC.